These T cell receptor beta chains were read from a single sample in a study of long-term antiretroviral therapy in people with HIV. Assay used: immunoSEQ multiplex PCR; TCRdb lists only in-frame clones, some missing. The sample has about 16,000 clones, around 84% seen once. The sequenced sample was unsorted PBMCs, obtained 0.1 years after starting antiretroviral therapy. All receptors come from a man between 18 and 29 years old with HIV. The CDR3 runs from the conserved cysteine through the conserved F or W. The order of the fields is clone size, J gene, D gene, CDR3 length, V gene, CDR3 DNA, CDR3 protein. D genes are given only for firm matches. The size entry is marked missing in some rows and otherwise reads once, few, many or a size class.

clone size: .; J gene: TRBJ2-3; D gene: TRBD2; CDR3 length: 17; V gene: TRBV5-1; CDR3 DNA: TGCGCCAGCAGCTTGTCTAGCGGGGGGTACAGCACAGATACGCAGTATTTT; CDR3 protein: CASSLSSGGYSTDTQYF
clone size: .; J gene: TRBJ2-3; D gene: TRBD1; CDR3 length: 14; V gene: TRBV15; CDR3 DNA: TGTGCCACCAGCAGGGACAGGGGGACAGATACGCAGTATTTT; CDR3 protein: CATSRDRGTDTQYF
clone size: .; J gene: TRBJ1-5; D gene: .; CDR3 length: 14; V gene: TRBV4-1; CDR3 DNA: TGCGCCAGCAGCCAAGTGGGTGAGAATCAGCCCCAGCATTTT; CDR3 protein: CASSQVGENQPQHF
clone size: .; J gene: TRBJ2-5; D gene: .; CDR3 length: 13; V gene: TRBV9; CDR3 DNA: TGTGCCAGTTCTCTAGAGTCCCAAGAGACCCAGTACTTC; CDR3 protein: CASSLESQETQYF
clone size: .; J gene: TRBJ2-5; D gene: .; CDR3 length: 12; V gene: TRBV11-2; CDR3 DNA: TGTGCCAGCAGCTTAGAGGCGGAGACCCAGTACTTC; CDR3 protein: CASSLEAETQYF
clone size: once; J gene: TRBJ2-2; D gene: TRBD2; CDR3 length: 13; V gene: TRBV29-1; CDR3 DNA: TGCAGCGTTAGGCGGGAGGGAGACGGGGAGCTGTTTTTT; CDR3 protein: CSVRREGDGELFF
clone size: .; J gene: TRBJ2-7; D gene: .; CDR3 length: 14; V gene: TRBV6-1; CDR3 DNA: TGTGCCAGCAGTCAGGGGTCCCCGGGGGACGAGCAGTACTTC; CDR3 protein: CASSQGSPGDEQYF
clone size: .; J gene: TRBJ2-1; D gene: .; CDR3 length: 16; V gene: TRBV11-2; CDR3 DNA: TGTGCCAGCAGCTTACCCCTAGGGCTGGCGTACAATGAGCAGTTCTTC; CDR3 protein: CASSLPLGLAYNEQFF
clone size: .; J gene: TRBJ2-7; D gene: .; CDR3 length: 16; V gene: TRBV7-8; CDR3 DNA: TGTGCCAGCAGCTTATACAGGGCCGACTTTACCTACGAGCAGTACTTC; CDR3 protein: CASSLYRADFTYEQYF
clone size: .; J gene: TRBJ1-1; D gene: .; CDR3 length: 14; V gene: TRBV5-4; CDR3 DNA: TGTGCCAGCAGCTTGGCGGGGAGGAACACTGAAGCTTTCTTT; CDR3 protein: CASSLAGRNTEAFF
clone size: .; J gene: TRBJ2-7; D gene: .; CDR3 length: 13; V gene: TRBV14; CDR3 DNA: TGTGCCAGCAGCCAAGTGATTGGCTACGAGCAGTACTTC; CDR3 protein: CASSQVIGYEQYF
clone size: .; J gene: TRBJ2-1; D gene: TRBD1; CDR3 length: 12; V gene: TRBV2; CDR3 DNA: TGTGCCGTCCTCGGGACAGACAATGAGCAGTTCTTC; CDR3 protein: CAVLGTDNEQFF
clone size: .; J gene: TRBJ2-3; D gene: .; CDR3 length: 12; V gene: TRBV19; CDR3 DNA: TGTGCCAGTAGTATCCCCACAGATACGCAGTATTTT; CDR3 protein: CASSIPTDTQYF
clone size: few; J gene: TRBJ2-3; D gene: .; CDR3 length: 15; V gene: TRBV6-6; CDR3 DNA: TGTGCCAGCACCCCTAGGGAACGAGAAGGGGATACGCAGTATTTT; CDR3 protein: CASTPREREGDTQYF
clone size: once; J gene: TRBJ2-2; D gene: .; CDR3 length: 13; V gene: TRBV11-2; CDR3 DNA: TGTGCCAGCAGCTTAGGGGTGATCGGGGAGCTGTTTTTT; CDR3 protein: CASSLGVIGELFF
clone size: .; J gene: TRBJ2-1; D gene: .; CDR3 length: 15; V gene: TRBV5-1; CDR3 DNA: TGCGCCAGCAGCTCAATCGGTGACTCCTACAATGAGCAGTTCTTC; CDR3 protein: CASSSIGDSYNEQFF
clone size: .; J gene: TRBJ1-2; D gene: TRBD1; CDR3 length: 14; V gene: TRBV30; CDR3 DNA: TGTGCCTGGAGTGCCTTGACAGGGACCTATGGCTACACCTTC; CDR3 protein: CAWSALTGTYGYTF
clone size: once; J gene: TRBJ2-1; D gene: .; CDR3 length: 14; V gene: TRBV9; CDR3 DNA: TGTGCCAGCAGCGTAGGGTGGGCCAATAATGAGCAGTTCTTC; CDR3 protein: CASSVGWANNEQFF
clone size: .; J gene: TRBJ1-4; D gene: .; CDR3 length: 14; V gene: TRBV9; CDR3 DNA: TGTGCCAGCAGCGGCCGAGGCGTTCCCGAAAAACTGTTTTTT; CDR3 protein: CASSGRGVPEKLFF
clone size: few; J gene: TRBJ1-6; D gene: .; CDR3 length: 15; V gene: TRBV19; CDR3 DNA: TGTGCCAGTAGTATCCGGGGACTTAATAATTCACCCCTCCACTTT; CDR3 protein: CASSIRGLNNSPLHF
clone size: .; J gene: TRBJ2-1; D gene: .; CDR3 length: 15; V gene: TRBV5-6; CDR3 DNA: TGTGCCAGCAGCCTCCGCAGGGTTACCTACAATGAGCAGTTCTTC; CDR3 protein: CASSLRRVTYNEQFF
clone size: .; J gene: TRBJ2-3; D gene: .; CDR3 length: 16; V gene: TRBV10-3; CDR3 DNA: TGTGCCATCAGTGACCCCGAGACGGACAGCACAGATACGCAGTATTTT; CDR3 protein: CAISDPETDSTDTQYF
clone size: once; J gene: TRBJ2-7; D gene: TRBD1; CDR3 length: 15; V gene: TRBV14; CDR3 DNA: TGTGCCAGCAGCGATCCCGGGACAGGGGCCTACGAGCAGTACTTC; CDR3 protein: CASSDPGTGAYEQYF
clone size: .; J gene: TRBJ2-7; D gene: .; CDR3 length: 13; V gene: TRBV30; CDR3 DNA: TGTGCAAGCGAGGGTGGGGGTCCCTACGAGCAGTACTTC; CDR3 protein: CASEGGGPYEQYF
clone size: .; J gene: TRBJ1-1; D gene: .; CDR3 length: 11; V gene: TRBV19; CDR3 DNA: TGTGCCAGTAGTATGGGACACGAAGCTTTCTTT; CDR3 protein: CASSMGHEAFF
clone size: .; J gene: TRBJ2-5; D gene: .; CDR3 length: 15; V gene: TRBV5-6; CDR3 DNA: TGTGCCAGCAGCCCGGACAGAAATTATCAAGAGACCCAGTACTTC; CDR3 protein: CASSPDRNYQETQYF
clone size: .; J gene: TRBJ2-3; D gene: .; CDR3 length: 12; V gene: TRBV27; CDR3 DNA: TGTGCCAGCACCATGGGCACAGATACGCAGTATTTT; CDR3 protein: CASTMGTDTQYF
clone size: .; J gene: TRBJ1-4; D gene: .; CDR3 length: 15; V gene: TRBV18; CDR3 DNA: TGTGCCAGCTCATCTCTCCCACATGGGTTGGAAAAACTGTTTTTT; CDR3 protein: CASSSLPHGLEKLFF
clone size: .; J gene: TRBJ1-3; D gene: .; CDR3 length: 15; V gene: TRBV4-2; CDR3 DNA: TGTGCCAGCAGCCAAGCTAAAGGGTCAGGAAACACCATATATTTT; CDR3 protein: CASSQAKGSGNTIYF
clone size: .; J gene: TRBJ2-3; D gene: .; CDR3 length: 15; V gene: TRBV5-1; CDR3 DNA: TGCGCCAGCAGGATACGACAGGCGGACACAGATACGCAGTATTTT; CDR3 protein: CASRIRQADTDTQYF
clone size: .; J gene: TRBJ2-7; D gene: TRBD1; CDR3 length: 13; V gene: TRBV2; CDR3 DNA: TGTGCCAGCAGTCATACACAGGGGTACGAGCAGTACTTC; CDR3 protein: CASSHTQGYEQYF
clone size: .; J gene: TRBJ2-2; D gene: .; CDR3 length: 13; V gene: TRBV7-8; CDR3 DNA: TGTGCCAGCAGCTTAGCCCCTACCGGGGAGCTGTTTTTT; CDR3 protein: CASSLAPTGELFF
clone size: few; J gene: TRBJ2-5; D gene: TRBD2; CDR3 length: 14; V gene: TRBV7-6; CDR3 DNA: TGTGCCAGCAGCTTAGCAGCGGGAGGTGAGACCCAGTACTTC; CDR3 protein: CASSLAAGGETQYF
clone size: .; J gene: TRBJ2-7; D gene: TRBD1; CDR3 length: 13; V gene: TRBV5-6; CDR3 DNA: TGTGCCAGCAGCCGGGGACAGTTTAACGAGCAGTACTTC; CDR3 protein: CASSRGQFNEQYF
clone size: .; J gene: TRBJ1-1; D gene: .; CDR3 length: 13; V gene: TRBV19; CDR3 DNA: TGTGCCAGTAGTATGGTGGGGGCCGGGGGAGCTTTCTTT; CDR3 protein: CASSMVGAGGAFF
clone size: .; J gene: TRBJ1-2; D gene: .; CDR3 length: 14; V gene: TRBV7-8; CDR3 DNA: TGTGCCAGCAGCTTAGTGGGGGCCAACTATGGCTACACCTTC; CDR3 protein: CASSLVGANYGYTF